Detailed here is one TCR beta chain. This clonotype was observed a few times. Its antigen is not yet known. The record has no base qualities; no much larger clone is one base away. The data were obtained in a study of T cells in Graves' hyperthyroidism and ophthalmopathy (dated by TCRdb to about 2019). For the wider study: Peripheral blood was sampled at the time of initial diagnosis, prior to any treatment. TCR V-J signatures able to tell the groups apart were searched for in a discovery cohort of 90 to 100 patients, of whom 43 had Graves' ophthalmopathy and around 56 had stable Graves' hyperthyroidism. Prospective prediction of ophthalmopathy was tested in an independent validation cohort of approximately 19 hyperthyroidism patients and some 17 patients who later progressed to ophthalmopathy. The approximately 98 discovery patients were randomly divided into training and test sets at a 7:3 ratio. Thyroid tissue and blood T-cell repertoires from more than five Graves' hyperthyroidism patients were also compared in the study. After blood sampling, hyperthyroidism patients were treated with methimazole at a starting dose of 30 mg daily, and ophthalmopathy patients were treated with high-dose intravenous methylprednisolone. TCR Vbeta CDR3 sequencing of fewer than 150 peripheral blood samples (over 40 ophthalmopathy, 75 to 85 hyperthyroidism and some 17 progressor patients) is reported in the paper.

Counted from cysteine to phenylalanine, this CDR3 has 16 amino acids. Just the 48-base CDR3 DNA is kept, in frame starting at base 1. Based on the germline V gene, the CDR1 and CDR2 sequences are SGHRS and YFSETQ. V was cut back by 2 bases and J by 6 bases, leaving a gap of 18 bases between them. Amplification of TCR beta CDR3 regions was carried out from RNA transcripts. The first round of RT-PCR for the TCR CDR3 was performed with the HTBI primer set and the Qiagen OneStep RT-PCR kit. The libraries were constructed in a second round of multiplex PCR and then size-selected and purified. The libraries were sequenced on an Illumina HiSeq2000 using paired-end 100 bp reads. As for the original processing: SOAPnuke was used to process the raw data, throwing out any read that contained adapters or uncalled bases, had a mean Phred below 15, or lacked an exact constant-primer or identifier match. High-quality paired reads were merged using COPE v1.2.5, and each unique nucleotide sequence was defined as a clonotype. MiTCR v1.1 was used to align clonotypes to the IMGT TRBV, TRBD and TRBJ reference segments. Only V-J combinations with frequency above 0.0001, covering roughly 99% of repertoires, were analysed. The TCS score was defined as F50 (clonal expansion) divided by E x V (chaos), with BLOSUM62-based TCRdist calculated between CDR3 peptides within each V-J. Welch's t-statistics and random forest reduced fewer than 550 V-J features to about 13, which were used in a naive Bayes classifier (R e1071). The public sequencing data were trimmed at Q25 with fastp and processed into clonotypes with MiXCR by TCRdb, which kept only in-frame beta chains. Every CDR3 protein is listed once, alongside the most common genes and DNA of its rows. V and J calls and clone size were set by TCRdb, not the authors. Across this sample there are under 700,000 distinct CDR3 sequences, with around 17% seen only once. More than 15% of the sample is held by the ten biggest clonotypes.

A patient counted as having stable Graves' hyperthyroidism if no progression to ophthalmopathy occurred over 18 months of follow-up. Hyperthyroidism patients were aged 18 to 65 years and newly diagnosed, with disease duration of less than 2 months. Exclusion was applied to patients with uncontrolled infections, other autoimmune diseases, pregnancy or lactation. Diagnoses were established on the basis of clinical symptoms, serum thyroxine and TRAb, thyroid ultrasound, and orbital computed tomography. PBMCs were isolated from about 9.2 ml of fresh peripheral blood by Ficoll-Paque density gradient centrifugation. Trizol reagent was used to extract total RNA, and RNA quality was then checked on an Agilent 2100 Bioanalyzer. The paper as a whole reports these results and caveats: Most expanded thyroid clonotypes (frequency above 0.001) were also detected in blood, suggesting blood repertoires may reflect thyroid immune responses. In cross-validation, a model built on a 13 V-J signature told ophthalmopathy apart from stable hyperthyroidism with about 90% sensitivity and approximately 81% specificity, and in testing the same model reached 80%/75%. No statistical method was used to set the sample size in advance, and investigators knew the group allocation. In validation, the model predicted progression to ophthalmopathy with 55% to 71% sensitivity and 72.22% specificity, a median of 6.5 months before onset.

Source material: blood. This sequence was found in a woman aged 18-35 years with Graves' hyperthyroidism. The receptor chain draws on TRBV5-1 and TRBJ2-1; a tentative D call is TRBD1 (6 bases match). In nucleotide form, the sequence is TGCGCCAGCAGCTTCCGACAGGCTAGCAACCCCAATGAGCAGTTCTTC. It translates to CASSFRQASNPNEQFF. The full variable domain, completed from the reference TRBV5-1 and TRBJ2-1 proteins outside the CDR3, reads KAGVTQTPRYLIKTRGQQVTLSCSPISGHRSVSWYQQTPGQGLQFLFEYFSETQRNKGNFPGRFSGRQFSNSRSEMNVSTLELGDSALYLCASSFRQASNPNEQFFGPGTRLTVL.